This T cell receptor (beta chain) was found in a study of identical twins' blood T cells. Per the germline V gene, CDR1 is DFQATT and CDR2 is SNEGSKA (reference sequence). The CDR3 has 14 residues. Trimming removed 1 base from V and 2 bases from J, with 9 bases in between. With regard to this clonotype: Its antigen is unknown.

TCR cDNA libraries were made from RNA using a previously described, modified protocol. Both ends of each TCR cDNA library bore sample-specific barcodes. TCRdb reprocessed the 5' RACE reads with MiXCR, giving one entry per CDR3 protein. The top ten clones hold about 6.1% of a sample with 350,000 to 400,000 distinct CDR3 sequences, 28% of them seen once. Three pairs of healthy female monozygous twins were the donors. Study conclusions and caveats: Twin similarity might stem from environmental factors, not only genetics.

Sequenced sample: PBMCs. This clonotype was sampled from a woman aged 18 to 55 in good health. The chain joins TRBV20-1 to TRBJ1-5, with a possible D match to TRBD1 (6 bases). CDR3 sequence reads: CSARGGGRNQPQHF. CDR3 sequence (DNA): TGCAGTGCTAGAGGAGGGGGGCGCAATCAGCCCCAGCATTTT.